A selection of T cell receptor beta chains follows, all from one sample in a study of T-cell reconstitution after alpha-beta-depleted transplantation in children. TCRdb re-called the PCR reads with MiXCR, one entry per CDR3 protein. The sample contains approximately 110,000 distinct CDR3 sequences, 23% of which appear only once. Source: PBMCs, mostly from graft donor cells, taken 180 days after TCRalphabeta/CD19-depleted stem cell transplant. These receptors all stem from a male patient aged 2 to 10 who had a stem cell transplant for chronic granulomatous disease, so the T cells may come from the graft donor. Both conserved end residues are part of each CDR3. The order of the fields is V gene, D gene, J gene, clone size, CDR3 protein, CDR3 DNA. The D gene is left open where the match is weak. Clone sizes are given selectively: once, few, many, or a class where the clone is expanded.

>TRBV5-1|TRBD1|TRBJ2-7|many
CASSDGQGGQYF
TGCGCCAGCAGCGACGGACAGGGCGGGCAGTACTTC
>TRBV5-6|-|TRBJ2-3|-
CASSLGFGEDTDTQYF
TGTGCCAGCAGCTTGGGCTTCGGGGAAGACACAGATACGCAGTATTTT
>TRBV4-1|-|TRBJ1-5|few
CASNRVWDNSNQPQHF
TGCGCCAGCAACCGGGTTTGGGACAATAGCAATCAGCCCCAGCATTTT
>TRBV28|TRBD1|TRBJ2-7|-
CASSRPGGPYEQYF
TGTGCCAGCAGTAGGCCAGGGGGCCCCTACGAGCAGTACTTC
>TRBV9|-|TRBJ2-7|many
CASSVAPDRAYEQYF
TGTGCCAGCAGCGTAGCTCCGGACAGAGCCTACGAGCAGTACTTC
>TRBV7-2|-|TRBJ2-1|-
CASSQTPNEQFF
TGTGCCAGCAGCCAAACTCCGAATGAGCAGTTCTTC
>TRBV12-3/TRBV12-4|-|TRBJ1-4|-
CGTSYSKTSATNEKLFF
TGTGGCACCAGTTATTCGAAGACCTCTGCAACTAATGAAAAACTGTTTTTT
>TRBV20-1|-|TRBJ2-5|many
CSARDLRGEETQYF
TGCAGTGCTAGAGATCTAAGGGGAGAAGAGACCCAGTACTTC
>TRBV15|TRBD2|TRBJ2-1|-
CATSRNGGLAGVNEQFF
TGTGCCACCAGCAGAAATGGTGGACTAGCGGGAGTTAATGAGCAGTTCTTC
>TRBV5-1|-|TRBJ2-7|many
CASSVNRDFYEQYF
TGCGCCAGCAGCGTTAACCGGGACTTCTACGAGCAGTACTTC
>TRBV27|TRBD2|TRBJ2-2|-
CASRGLAGDTGELFF
TGTGCCAGCAGGGGACTAGCGGGGGACACCGGGGAGCTGTTTTTT
>TRBV12-3/TRBV12-4|-|TRBJ1-3|few
CASSLYGNTIYF
TGTGCCAGCAGTCTCTATGGAAACACCATATATTTT
>TRBV18|-|TRBJ2-5|many
CASSPSLGQETQYF
TGTGCCAGCTCGCCTTCGCTCGGCCAAGAGACCCAGTACTTC
>TRBV20-1|-|TRBJ1-2|many
CSARDTGHHNYGYTF
TGCAGTGCTAGAGATACGGGCCACCATAACTATGGCTACACCTTC
>TRBV20-1|-|TRBJ1-2|many
CSASRVDTYYGYTF
TGCAGTGCTAGCCGGGTAGACACCTACTATGGCTACACCTTC
>TRBV20-1|-|TRBJ2-3|few
CSPSPLPGHEQYF
TGCAGTCCTAGCCCCCTTCCGGGCCACGAGCAGTATTTT
>TRBV13|-|TRBJ2-1|few
CASSLGLVGNEQFF
TGTGCCAGCAGCCTCGGCCTAGTCGGCAATGAGCAGTTCTTC
>TRBV18|-|TRBJ2-7|-
CASSHLGVSRISPYGQYF
TGTGCCAGCTCGCACTTAGGAGTCAGCCGGATCAGCCCTTACGGGCAGTACTTC
>TRBV10-3|-|TRBJ1-1|-
CAISQGRGTEAFF
TGTGCCATCAGTCAGGGTAGAGGCACTGAAGCTTTCTTT
>TRBV20-1|TRBD1|TRBJ2-7|few
CSARGGTGQLDEQYF
TGCAGTGCTAGAGGAGGGACGGGACAGCTTGATGAGCAGTACTTC
>TRBV27|-|TRBJ1-5|-
CASSLKFYSNQPQHF
TGTGCCAGCAGTTTGAAATTTTATAGCAATCAGCCCCAGCATTTT
>TRBV12-5|-|TRBJ2-1|many
CASGLIPKGQTNSSYNEQFF
TGTGCTAGTGGTTTGATCCCAAAAGGACAGACAAATAGCTCCTACAATGAGCAGTTCTTC
>TRBV27|TRBD2|TRBJ2-7|many
CASASGADYEQYF
TGTGCCAGCGCTAGCGGAGCAGACTACGAGCAGTACTTC
>TRBV20-1|TRBD2|TRBJ2-3|few
CSAESSGRDVTDTQYF
TGCAGTGCTGAGAGTAGCGGGAGGGACGTGACAGATACGCAGTATTTT
>TRBV4-2|-|TRBJ2-7|few
CASSRSSDYEQYF
TGTGCCAGCAGCAGGAGCAGTGACTACGAGCAGTACTTC